Following are 12 T cell receptor beta chains from one sample sequenced in a study of CD8 T cells in Susac syndrome. Random-hexamer reverse transcription was applied to about 0.5 to 1 ug RNA. TCRdb independently ran MiXCR on the immunoSEQ multiplex PCR reads; one entry per CDR3 protein. The sample shows 150,000 to 180,000 distinct CDR3 sequences, 95% of them seen only once. Sequenced sample: CD4+ T cells from PBMCs. All receptors come from a human donor with Susac syndrome.

V usage is TRBV20-1 and J usage is TRBJ2-5; D gene ambiguous. The CDR3 runs 15 residues. V lost 6 bases and J 2 bases, leaving 19 bases between the germline ends. Germline V gives CDR1 DFQATT, CDR2 SNEGSKA (reference sequence). The CDR3, as DNA: TGCAGTGCCCGCCTCGGGCGTCCCTTTCAAGAGACCCAGTACTTC. Translated: CSARLGRPFQETQYF.

This chain links TRBV7-9 with TRBJ1-1, with no clear D. CDR1 SEHNR and CDR2 FQNEAQ come from the germline V gene (reference sequence). The CDR3 sequence is 14 residues long. The V end was cut by 4 bases, the J end by 1 base, with 10 bases between. The CDR3 DNA reads TGTGCCAGCAGCTCGAATCTTCGGAACACTGAAGCTTTCTTT. It specifies CASSSNLRNTEAFF.

V and J are TRBV6-1 and TRBJ2-5; 13 bases are a match to TRBD2. Germline V lookup: CDR1 MNHNS, CDR2 SASEGT. The CDR3 runs to 17 residues. J was trimmed by 2 bases and V by 3 bases; bases with no gene match: 6. CDR3 protein: CASSEAVTSGGQETQYF. CDR3 nucleotide sequence: TGTGCCAGCAGTGAGGCGGTGACTAGCGGGGGGCAAGAGACCCAGTACTTC.

The chain joins TRBV3-1 to TRBJ2-5, with D possibly matching TRBD2 (6 bases). The CDR3 runs 15 residues. Trimming removed 5 bases at V and 3 bases at J, with 16 bases between. Germline CDR1 and CDR2: LGHDT and YNNKEL (reference sequence). The CDR3 DNA reads as TGTGCCAGCAGCGCCTTCGGGGGTGGGGAAGAGACCCAGTACTTC. It specifies CASSAFGGGEETQYF.

This clonotype was detected only once. CDR3 sequence: CASRPPGGQWSGEQYF. In DNA form, the CDR3 reads TGTGCCAGTCGACCTCCAGGGGGCCAGTGGTCGGGCGAGCAGTACTTC. V is TRBV25-1 and J is TRBJ2-7, with 8 bases identical to TRBD1. The CDR3 has 16 residues. CDR1 is MGHDK, CDR2 SYGVNS, per germline. Trimming cost V 9 bases and J 6 bases; bases outside gene matches: 19.

The rearrangement joins TRBV12-3 or TRBV12-4 to TRBJ2-5; TRBD2 is a possible D gene (5 bases). With 5 bases removed from V and 5 bases from J, the gap between germline ends came to 12 bases. The CDR3 loop spans 13 amino acids. CDR3 DNA sequence: TGTGCCAGCAGTATCACTAGGATGGAGACCCAGTACTTC. This sequence encodes CASSITRMETQYF.

This chain joins TRBV6-1 and TRBJ2-2; possibly TRBD2 for D (6 bases). The CDR3 totals 13 residues. CDR1 and CDR2 from the germline V gene are MNHNS and SASEGT. V was cut by 7 bases and J by 3 bases, with 9 bases left in between. CDR3 sequence: CASTPGDTGELFF. The CDR3 coding sequence is TGTGCCAGCACCCCGGGGGACACCGGGGAGCTGTTTTTT.

The genes are TRBV28 and TRBJ1-5; D remains unclear. The CDR3 spans 12 residues. Trimming left V 10 bases short and J 5 bases short, with 12 bases between. CDR1 MDHEN and CDR2 SYDVKM come from the germline V gene. The CDR3: CATRDPYQPQHF. The CDR3 DNA reads as TGTGCCACCCGAGATCCTTATCAGCCCCAGCATTTT.

J is TRBJ2-5 and V is TRBV2, with 7 bases fitting TRBD1. The germline gives CDR1 SNHLY, CDR2 FYNNEI. This CDR3 is built from 13 residues. The J segment lost 9 bases and the V segment lost 3 bases, leaving 7 bases of the junction unmatched. Here the CDR3 reads CASSDGQEAAQYF. The CDR3 nucleotides are TGTGCCAGCAGTGACGGACAGGAGGCGGCCCAGTACTTC. Using reference TRBV2 and TRBJ2-5 for the parts outside the CDR3, the full variable domain is EPEVTQTPSHQVTQMGQEVILRCVPISNHLYFYWYRQILGQKVEFLVSFYNNEISEKSEIFDDQFSVERPDGSNFTLKIRSTKLEDSAMYFCASSDGQEAAQYFGPGTRLLVL.

This clonotype was seen once. The chain has TRBV5-1 and TRBJ2-1; D possibly corresponds to TRBD1 (5 bases). Looked up from germline, CDR1 is SGHRS and CDR2 is YFSETQ. CDR3 length: 15 amino acids. With 2 bases removed from V and 8 bases from J, the gap between germline ends came to 17 bases. CDR3 nucleotides: TGCGCCAGCAGCTTAGGGATGACAGTATCGGATGAGCAGTTCTTC. Its protein product is CASSLGMTVSDEQFF.

J is TRBJ2-1 and V is TRBV2, with 12 bases that match TRBD2. Germline lookup yields CDR1 SNHLY and CDR2 FYNNEI. V dropped 4 bases and J dropped 6; count of bases not matched to a gene: 7. CDR3 length: 16 amino acids. CDR3 region: CASSAPSGGAANEQFF. The CDR3, as DNA: TGTGCCAGCAGTGCCCCTAGCGGGGGGGCCGCCAATGAGCAGTTCTTC.

V and J are TRBV7-9 and TRBJ2-5; TRBD1 is a possible D gene (5 bases). CDR3 length equals 12 residues. The germline V gene has CDR1 SEHNR and CDR2 FQNEAQ (reference sequence). Trimming took 5 bases from V and 5 from J, leaving 9 bases between them. CDR3 amino acids: CASSAAGETQYF. The CDR3 nucleotides are TGTGCCAGCAGCGCAGCAGGGGAGACCCAGTACTTC. The entire variable domain, with the rest obtained from reference TRBV7-9 and TRBJ2-5, is as follows: DTGVSQNPRHKITKRGQNVTFRCDPISEHNRLYWYRQTLGQGPEFLTYFQNEAQLEKSRLLSDRFSAERPKGSFSTLEIQRTEQGDSAMYLCASSAAGETQYFGPGTRLLVL.